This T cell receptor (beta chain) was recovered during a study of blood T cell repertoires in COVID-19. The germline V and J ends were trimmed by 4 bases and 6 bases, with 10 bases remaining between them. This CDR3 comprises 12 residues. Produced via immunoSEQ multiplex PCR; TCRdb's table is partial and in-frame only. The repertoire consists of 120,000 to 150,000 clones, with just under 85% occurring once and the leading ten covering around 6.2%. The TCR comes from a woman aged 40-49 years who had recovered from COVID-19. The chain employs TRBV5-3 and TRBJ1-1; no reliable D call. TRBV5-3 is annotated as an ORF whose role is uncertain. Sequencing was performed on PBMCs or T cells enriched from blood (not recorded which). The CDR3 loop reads CARSPGESEAFF. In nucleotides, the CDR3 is TGTGCCAGAAGCCCCGGAGAATCTGAAGCTTTCTTT.